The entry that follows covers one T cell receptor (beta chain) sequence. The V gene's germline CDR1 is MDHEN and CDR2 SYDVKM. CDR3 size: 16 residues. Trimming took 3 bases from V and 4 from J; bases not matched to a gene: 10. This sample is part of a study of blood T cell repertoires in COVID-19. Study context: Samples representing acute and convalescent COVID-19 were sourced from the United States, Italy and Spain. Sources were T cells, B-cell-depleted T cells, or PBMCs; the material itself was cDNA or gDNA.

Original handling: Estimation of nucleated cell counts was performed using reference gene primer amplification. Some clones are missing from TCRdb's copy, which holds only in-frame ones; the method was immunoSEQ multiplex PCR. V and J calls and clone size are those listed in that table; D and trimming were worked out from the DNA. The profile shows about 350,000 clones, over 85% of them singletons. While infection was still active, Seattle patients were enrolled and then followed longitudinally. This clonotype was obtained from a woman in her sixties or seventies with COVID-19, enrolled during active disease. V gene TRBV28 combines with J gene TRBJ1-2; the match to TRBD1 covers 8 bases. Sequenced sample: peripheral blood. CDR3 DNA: TGTGCCAGCAGTTTCCCCTGGCAGGGGGCCAGCTATGGCTACACCTTC. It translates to CASSFPWQGASYGYTF.